The rows below give T cell receptor beta chains drawn from one sample of a study of blood T cell repertoires in COVID-19. The data were produced by immunoSEQ multiplex PCR, yet TCRdb's version contains in-frame clones alone and is incomplete. Among hundreds of thousands of clones listed, about 90% were seen once. Material: PBMCs or T cells enriched from blood (not recorded which). These receptors all stem from a young woman who had recovered from COVID-19. CDR3s include the opening cysteine and the closing phenylalanine or tryptophan. The D gene is left open where the match is weak. Rows give clone size only sometimes, using once, few, many, or a class for an expanded clone.

d_call	v_call	j_call	cdr3_length	clone_size	cdr3_nt	cdr3_aa
NA	TRBV25-1	TRBJ1-1	15	NA	TGTGCCAGCAGTGAACGAAGTGGGCTAAAACCTGAAGCTTTCTTT	CASSERSGLKPEAFF
TRBD1	TRBV19	TRBJ2-6	19	NA	TGTGCCAGTAGTATAGATCTTGGGACAGGGTGGTCTGGGGCCAACGTCCTGACTTTC	CASSIDLGTGWSGANVLTF
NA	TRBV30	TRBJ1-2	13	NA	TGTGCCTGGAGTGTAATGGGGCAGGGTGGCTACACCTTC	CAWSVMGQGGYTF
TRBD2	TRBV27	TRBJ2-1	16	once	TGTGCCAGCAGTTTAGATCTAGCGGGAGTCGGGAATGAGCAGTTCTTC	CASSLDLAGVGNEQFF
NA	TRBV14	TRBJ1-2	14	NA	TGTGCCAGCAGCCAGCAGGAAGTGGCCCGTGGCTACACCTTC	CASSQQEVARGYTF
TRBD2	TRBV6-5	TRBJ2-1	12	NA	TGTGCCAGCAACCCACTAGCGAGTGAGCAGTTCTTC	CASNPLASEQFF
TRBD1	TRBV12-5	TRBJ2-6	17	NA	TGTGCTAGTGGTTTCCTCGGACAGGGTACGGGGGCCAACGTCCTGACTTTC	CASGFLGQGTGANVLTF
NA	TRBV7-6	TRBJ2-7	14	NA	TGTGCCAGCAGAGAAGCAGGGGGGTTTGACGAGCAGTACTTC	CASREAGGFDEQYF
TRBD1	TRBV27	TRBJ2-1	16	once	TGTGCCAGCAGTTTAGCAGCAGGGGGCGCAGGAAATGAGCAGTTCTTC	CASSLAAGGAGNEQFF
NA	TRBV4-2	TRBJ1-2	16	NA	TGTGCCAGCAGCCAAGGGTTACCCGACAGAAACTATGGCTACACCTTC	CASSQGLPDRNYGYTF
NA	TRBV9	TRBJ1-1	14	NA	TGTGCCAGCAGCGTAGGATCGGGGGTGTCTGAAGCTTTCTTT	CASSVGSGVSEAFF
TRBD2	TRBV15	TRBJ2-1	13	NA	TGTGCCACTACTAGCGGGAGGAGTAATGAGCAGTTCTTC	CATTSGRSNEQFF
TRBD2	TRBV9	TRBJ2-1	15	NA	TGTGCCAGCAGCCCCAGACTAGCAGGGTACAATGAGCAGTTCTTC	CASSPRLAGYNEQFF
TRBD1	TRBV7-9	TRBJ2-1	14	NA	TGTGCCAGCACCCCGGGACAGGGGAAGAATGAGCAGTTCTTC	CASTPGQGKNEQFF
TRBD1	TRBV9	TRBJ2-2	15	NA	TGTGCCAGCAGACGACAGGGGAGTCTTGACGGGGAGCTGTTTTTT	CASRRQGSLDGELFF
NA	TRBV5-1	TRBJ2-7	15	few	TGCGCCAGCAGCCTTCGCTACTTTAAAGACTACGAGCAGTACTTC	CASSLRYFKDYEQYF
NA	TRBV6-5	TRBJ2-3	13	NA	TGTGCCAGCAGTTTAGCGGACACAGATACGCAGTATTTT	CASSLADTDTQYF
NA	TRBV9	TRBJ1-4	15	NA	TGTGCCAGCAGCCTCGAGGGAAGGGCTAATGAAAAACTGTTTTTT	CASSLEGRANEKLFF
NA	TRBV3-1/TRBV3-2	TRBJ2-7	13	NA	TGTGCCAGCAGCCTTGGCGGGTCCTACGAGCAGTACTTC	CASSLGGSYEQYF
NA	TRBV10-3	TRBJ2-7	14	NA	TGTGCCATCAGTGAGTCGCCGGTCGCCTACGAGCAGTACTTC	CAISESPVAYEQYF
TRBD2	TRBV2	TRBJ2-7	13	NA	TGTGCCATCGGGACTAGCGGGAGGTACGAGCAGTACTTC	CAIGTSGRYEQYF
NA	TRBV5-1	TRBJ1-6	15	NA	TGCGCCAGCAGCTTGGGGGGTCAGGGCAATTCACCCCTCCACTTT	CASSLGGQGNSPLHF
NA	TRBV2	TRBJ1-2	14	NA	TGTGCCACCAAGATTCGAGAGGGAGAATATGGCTACACCTTC	CATKIREGEYGYTF
NA	TRBV4-1	TRBJ2-3	17	NA	TGCGCCAGCAGCCCTCTTCCGGGGGAGTTTCGCACAGATACGCAGTATTTT	CASSPLPGEFRTDTQYF
TRBD1	TRBV5-6	TRBJ1-2	14	NA	TGTGCCAGCAGCTTCCGGACAGGATTGTATGGCTACACCTTC	CASSFRTGLYGYTF
NA	TRBV30	TRBJ1-2	13	NA	TGTGCCTGGAGCTCGACAGGAATGTATGGCTACACCTTC	CAWSSTGMYGYTF
TRBD2	TRBV6-5	TRBJ2-7	15	NA	TGTGCCAGCAACCTGAAGGGATATAGCGGGAGCGAGCAGTACTTC	CASNLKGYSGSEQYF
NA	TRBV7-6	TRBJ1-6	16	few	TGTGCCAGCAGCTACTCGACAGCCCTCCGCTTAGTGGCCCTCCACTTT	CASSYSTALRLVALHF
TRBD1	TRBV19	TRBJ1-5	14	NA	TGTGCCAGTAGTATGACAGGGTACAATCAGCCCCAGCATTTT	CASSMTGYNQPQHF
NA	TRBV18	TRBJ2-7	14	NA	TGTGCCAGCTCACCCTTGACAGGAACCTACGAGCAGTACTTC	CASSPLTGTYEQYF
TRBD1	TRBV13	TRBJ2-7	15	NA	TGTGCCAGCAGCTTATATGCGACAGGGACCTACGAGCAGTACTTC	CASSLYATGTYEQYF
TRBD1	TRBV18	TRBJ1-5	17	NA	TGTGCCAGCTCGGAAAGACAGGGGGATGATAGCAATCAGCCCCAGCATTTT	CASSERQGDDSNQPQHF
NA	TRBV27	TRBJ2-2	14	NA	TGTGCCAGCAACGAAGGGGGTCTTCCCGGGGAGCTGTTTTTT	CASNEGGLPGELFF
TRBD2	TRBV5-1	TRBJ2-3	14	NA	TGCGCCAGCAGCATAGGACTAGGTACAGATACGCAGTATTTT	CASSIGLGTDTQYF
NA	TRBV12-5	TRBJ2-1	13	NA	TGTGCTAGTGGTTTTTACGGTAACAATGAGCAGTTCTTC	CASGFYGNNEQFF
TRBD1	TRBV5-1	TRBJ1-3	17	NA	TGCGCCAGCAGCCCCCGGACAGGGAAGTTACCTGGAAACACCATATATTTT	CASSPRTGKLPGNTIYF
NA	TRBV19	TRBJ2-7	14	once	TGTGCCAGTAGTATAGCGGGACTTGACTACGAGCAGTACTTC	CASSIAGLDYEQYF
NA	TRBV12-3/TRBV12-4	TRBJ1-1	13	NA	TGTGCCAGCAGTTACTTGTTGAACACTGAAGCTTTCTTT	CASSYLLNTEAFF
TRBD1	TRBV7-6	TRBJ2-7	14	NA	TGTGCCAGCAGCAACCGGGACAGAGGCTACGAGCAGTACTTC	CASSNRDRGYEQYF
TRBD2	TRBV7-9	TRBJ2-3	15	NA	TGTGCCAGCAGCTTTACTAGCGGGAGTACAGATACGCAGTATTTT	CASSFTSGSTDTQYF
TRBD1	TRBV11-2	TRBJ2-7	13	NA	TGTGCCAGCAGCAGGGACAGGTCTAGGAGGCAGTACTTC	CASSRDRSRRQYF
NA	TRBV6-5	TRBJ2-3	12	NA	TGTGCCAGCAGCTCAGGGACAGATACGCAGTATTTT	CASSSGTDTQYF
NA	TRBV5-8	TRBJ1-1	15	once	TGTGCCAGCAGCTTGGAACAGGGATATTACACTGAAGCTTTCTTT	CASSLEQGYYTEAFF
NA	TRBV28	TRBJ2-7	15	NA	TGTGCCAGCAGTAACCCACACAGGGTTCACTACGAGCAGTACTTC	CASSNPHRVHYEQYF
NA	TRBV18	TRBJ2-4	15	NA	TGTGCCAGCCGAGACAGCGTTATAGCCAAAAACATTCAGTACTTC	CASRDSVIAKNIQYF
TRBD1	TRBV12-5	TRBJ2-3	16	NA	TGTGCTAGTGGTCCCGGGACAGGGGGCTTTTCAGATACGCAGTATTTT	CASGPGTGGFSDTQYF
TRBD2	TRBV2	TRBJ2-5	14	NA	TGTGCCCCTCAGCGGGGGGAACTTCAAGAGACCCAGTACTTC	CAPQRGELQETQYF
TRBD1	TRBV6-1	TRBJ1-1	13	NA	TGTGCCAGCAGTGAACGAGGGACAGCAAAAGCTTTCTTT	CASSERGTAKAFF
NA	TRBV7-9	TRBJ1-5	17	NA	TGTGCCAGCAGCTTAGCGGTAGGGGTTAGAAGCAATCAGCCCCAGCATTTT	CASSLAVGVRSNQPQHF
NA	TRBV11-2	TRBJ1-2	13	NA	TGTGCCAGCAGCTTATATCCGGGTGATGGCTACACCTTC	CASSLYPGDGYTF
NA	TRBV4-1	TRBJ2-1	19	NA	TGCGCCAGCAGCCAAGATCCCCCAGCTAGCGCGAGCTCCTACAATGAGCAGTTCTTC	CASSQDPPASASSYNEQFF
NA	TRBV29-1	TRBJ1-2	12	few	TGCAGCGTTGATCTGGGCAGGGGCGGCTACACCTTC	CSVDLGRGGYTF
NA	TRBV16	TRBJ2-2	15	NA	TGTGCCAGCAGCCAATCCGCAGGAAACACCGGGGAGCTGTTTTTT	CASSQSAGNTGELFF
TRBD1	TRBV15	TRBJ2-3	15	NA	TGTGCCACCAGCAGACGACAGGGAGAGGCAGATACGCAGTATTTT	CATSRRQGEADTQYF
TRBD1	TRBV5-1	TRBJ1-2	13	NA	TGCGCCAGCAGCTTGGCCGGACAGGGGGGCTACACCTTC	CASSLAGQGGYTF